One sample yielded the 12 T cell receptor beta chains listed below, sequenced in a study of OX40 agonist ivuxolimab in advanced cancers. Assay used: immunoSEQ multiplex PCR; TCRdb lists only in-frame clones, some missing. The sample yields tens of thousands of clones, nearly 80% seen once. The source material was CD4+ or CD8+ T cells sorted from blood, sampled in a trial of the OX40 agonist ivuxolimab. These receptors all come from an adult with an advanced solid tumor such as melanoma, head and neck, liver or kidney cancer.

The chain uses TRBV5-5 and TRBJ2-7; no reliable D call. The CDR3 runs 12 residues. CDR1 SGHKS and CDR2 YYEKEE come from the germline V gene (reference sequence). The V and J ends lost 3 bases and 6 bases respectively, with 10 bases between them. CDR3 sequence reads: CASSSGVSEQYF. CDR3 bases: TGTGCCAGCAGCTCCGGAGTGAGCGAGCAGTACTTC.

The chain links TRBV5-4 to TRBJ2-7; no clear D gene. Deletions cut 4 bases from V and 3 bases from J, with 11 bases between. CDR1 is SGHNT, CDR2 YYREEE, per germline (reference sequence). CDR3 size: 13 residues. The CDR3 DNA reads TGTGCCAGCAGCGGACCAGCGAGCTACGAGCAGTACTTC. It codes for CASSGPASYEQYF.

In its sample, this clone was seen once. This chain joins TRBV19 and TRBJ2-3, with TRBD2 identical over 8 bases. The CDR3 contains 14 residues. Germline trimming cut 3 bases from V and 2 bases from J; bases unmatched to any gene: 1. Germline values: CDR1 LNHDA, CDR2 SQIVND (reference sequence). The CDR3 DNA is TGTGCCAGTAGTATTAGCGGGAACACAGATACGCAGTATTTT. It translates to CASSISGNTDTQYF. The full variable domain, rest sourced from reference TRBV19 and TRBJ2-3, is DGGITQSPKYLFRKEGQNVTLSCEQNLNHDAMYWYRQDPGQGLRLIYYSQIVNDFQKGDIAEGYSVSREKKESFPLTVTSAQKNPTAFYLCASSISGNTDTQYFGPGTRLTVL.

Sample share makes this clone medium-sized. The V and J genes are TRBV6-4 and TRBJ1-5; TRBD1 matches 8 bases. Per the germline V gene, CDR1 is MRHNA and CDR2 is SNTAGT. This CDR3 has 14 amino acids. V trimming: 9 bases; J trimming: 3 bases; junction bases outside the gene matches: 7. CDR3 DNA sequence: TGTGCCAGTTCCAGGGGGCCGGACAATCAGCCCCAGCATTTT. It specifies CASSRGPDNQPQHF.

This sequence joins TRBV11-2 and TRBJ2-1, with TRBD2 as a possible D gene (5 bases). Trimming left V 1 base short and J 9 bases short, with 13 bases between. The germline V gene has CDR1 SGHAT and CDR2 FQNNGV. The CDR3 is made up of 14 amino acids. CDR3 region: CASSLGPSSVEQFF. CDR3 in DNA: TGTGCCAGCAGCTTAGGGCCTAGCTCGGTTGAGCAGTTCTTC.

The chain links TRBV6-4 to TRBJ2-3; perhaps TRBD2 as D (5 bases). The CDR3 consists of 15 residues. V lost 0 bases and J lost 0, with 7 bases in between. Germline CDR1 and CDR2: MRHNA and SNTAGT. DNA for the CDR3: TGTGCCAGCAGTGACTCGGTAGCGAGCACAGATACGCAGTATTTT. Its protein product is CASSDSVASTDTQYF.

The chain links TRBV29-1 to TRBJ1-2, with D perhaps TRBD1 (5 bases). From germline, CDR1 is SQVTM and CDR2 ANQGSEA. Deletions cut 3 bases from V and 7 bases from J, with 12 bases between. There are 12 residues in the CDR3. The CDR3 region is CSVDGAVGGYTF. DNA for the CDR3: TGCAGCGTTGATGGGGCCGTGGGTGGCTACACCTTC.

This chain links TRBV7-6 with TRBJ2-3, with D unresolved. Germline CDR1 SGHVS, CDR2 FNYEAQ. Deletions cut 1 base from V and 7 bases from J, with 12 bases between. There are 14 residues in the CDR3. Written as DNA, the CDR3 is TGTGCCAGCAGCTTAGACCCTAGTGGACATACGCAGTATTTT. Protein: CASSLDPSGHTQYF.

This chain uses TRBV6-5 with TRBJ2-7; 8 bases are shared with TRBD2. Losses at the gene ends were 2 bases for V and 9 bases for J; bases not matched to a gene: 12. CDR1 is MNHEY and CDR2 is SVGAGI in the germline V gene. The CDR3 extends over 15 amino acids. In DNA form, the CDR3 reads TGTGCCAGCAGTTACGGCGGTAGCGGGGTCCCCTGGCAGTACTTC. Protein sequence: CASSYGGSGVPWQYF.

V gene TRBV18 combines with J gene TRBJ1-1; TRBD1 might be the D (6 bases). The CDR3 is 15 amino acids. The germline V gene has CDR1 KGHSH and CDR2 LQKENI. Trimming removed 3 bases from V and 4 bases from J, with 15 bases in between. In DNA form, the CDR3 reads TGTGCCAGCTCACCCGCACAGGGTTCGGGCACTGAAGCTTTCTTT. Encoded protein: CASSPAQGSGTEAFF.

This clone was observed a single time. J is TRBJ2-7 and V is TRBV9; 8 positions agree with TRBD2. The junction had 8 bases not matched to a gene; V was cut back by 4 bases and J by 5 bases. CDR1 is SGDLS, CDR2 YYNGEE, per germline. The CDR3 extends over 14 amino acids. This CDR3 reads CASSLLAGLDEQYF. CDR3 coding DNA: TGTGCCAGCAGCCTTCTAGCGGGTTTAGACGAGCAGTACTTC.

The rearrangement links TRBV19 to TRBJ1-5; 7 bases fit TRBD1. The V gene end was trimmed by 6 bases and the J gene end by 7 bases; junction bases not matched to a gene: 6. The CDR3 spans 13 residues. Germline loops: CDR1 LNHDA, CDR2 SQIVND (reference sequence). This CDR3 is CASSPDRAQPQHF. The CDR3 coding sequence is TGTGCCAGTAGCCCCGACAGGGCCCAGCCCCAGCATTTT.